Detailed here is one TCR beta chain. The sample belongs to a study of blood T cell repertoires in COVID-19. About the study: The United States, Italy and Spain supplied acute and convalescent COVID-19 samples. T cells, B-cell-depleted T cells, or PBMCs provided the cDNA or gDNA that served as material.

Germline V gene lookup returns CDR1 ENHRY and CDR2 SYGVKD. Trimming stripped 10 bases from V and 4 bases from J, with 13 bases between. The CDR3 is made up of 13 amino acids. As handled by the study authors: Amplification from reference gene primers served as the basis for estimated nucleated cell counts. Using immunoSEQ multiplex PCR, the repertoire was profiled, and TCRdb retains in-frame clones only, with some absent. That table furnishes V, J and clone size, whereas the DNA furnished D and trimming. The sample holds about 220,000 clones, less than 85% seen once. The receptor was derived from a woman in her 70s with acute or convalescent COVID-19. The V gene is TRBV10-3, the J gene TRBJ1-4; tentatively, D is TRBD1 (5 bases). Source material: peripheral blood. The CDR3 DNA follows: TGTGCCAGCCAGCAGGGCCTTAATGAAAAACTGTTTTTT. As protein: CASQQGLNEKLFF.